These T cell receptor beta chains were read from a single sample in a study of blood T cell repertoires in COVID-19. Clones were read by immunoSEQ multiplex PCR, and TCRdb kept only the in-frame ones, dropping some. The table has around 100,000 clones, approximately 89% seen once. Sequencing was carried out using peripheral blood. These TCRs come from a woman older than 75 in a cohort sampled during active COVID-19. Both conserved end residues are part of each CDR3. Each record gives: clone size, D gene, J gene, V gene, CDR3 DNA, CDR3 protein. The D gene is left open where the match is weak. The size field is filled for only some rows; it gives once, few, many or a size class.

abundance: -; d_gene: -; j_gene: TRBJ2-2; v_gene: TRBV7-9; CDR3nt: TGTGCCAGCAGCCACGCCCAGGCTTCGAACACCGGGGAGCTGTTTTTT; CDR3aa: CASSHAQASNTGELFF
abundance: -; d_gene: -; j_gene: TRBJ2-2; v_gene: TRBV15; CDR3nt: TGTGCCACCAGCAGAGCGCCCAAGGAGCCGGGGGAGCTGTTTTTT; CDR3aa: CATSRAPKEPGELFF
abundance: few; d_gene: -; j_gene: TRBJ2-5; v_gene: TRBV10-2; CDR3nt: TGCGCCAGCAGTACAGGGCTGAAAGAGACCCAGTACTTC; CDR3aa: CASSTGLKETQYF
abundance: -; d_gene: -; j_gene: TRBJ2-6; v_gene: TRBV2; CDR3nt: TGTGCCAGCACGGGATGGTCTGGGGCCAACGTCCTGACTTTC; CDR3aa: CASTGWSGANVLTF
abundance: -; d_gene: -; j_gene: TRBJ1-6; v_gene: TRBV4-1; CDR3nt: TGCGCCAGCAGCCAAGCCAGTCCTGCCAATAATTCACCCCTCCACTTT; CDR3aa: CASSQASPANNSPLHF
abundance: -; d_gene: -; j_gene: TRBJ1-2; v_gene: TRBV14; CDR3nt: TGTGCCAGCAGCCAGCCCGACAGATACCGGAGATCTAACTATGGCTACACCTTC; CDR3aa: CASSQPDRYRRSNYGYTF
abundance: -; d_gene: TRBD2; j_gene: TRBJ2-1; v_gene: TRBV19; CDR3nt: TGTGCCAGTAGTGTACAAGGGACCTTAGCGGGAGGTAATGAGCAGTTCTTC; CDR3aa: CASSVQGTLAGGNEQFF
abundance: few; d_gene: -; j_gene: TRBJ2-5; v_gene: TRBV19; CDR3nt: TGTGCCAGTAGCGGACTCCAGTACCAAGAGACCCAGTACTTC; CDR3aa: CASSGLQYQETQYF
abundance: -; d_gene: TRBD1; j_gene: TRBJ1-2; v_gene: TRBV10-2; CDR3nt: TGCGCCAGCAGTGAGTCGACAGGGTCTAACTATGGCTACACCTTC; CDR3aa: CASSESTGSNYGYTF
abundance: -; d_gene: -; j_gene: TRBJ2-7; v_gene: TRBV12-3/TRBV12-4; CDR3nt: TGTGCCAGCAGTTTTTCCAACTCCTACGAGCAGTACTTC; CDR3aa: CASSFSNSYEQYF
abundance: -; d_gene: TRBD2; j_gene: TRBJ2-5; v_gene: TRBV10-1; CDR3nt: TGCGCCAGCAGTCGTAGGACTAGCGGGGAGACCCAGTACTTC; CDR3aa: CASSRRTSGETQYF
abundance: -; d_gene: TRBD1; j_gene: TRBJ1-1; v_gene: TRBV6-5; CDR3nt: TGTGCCAGCAGTCTACAGGGGGTTAAGAACACTGAAGCTTTCTTT; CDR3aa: CASSLQGVKNTEAFF
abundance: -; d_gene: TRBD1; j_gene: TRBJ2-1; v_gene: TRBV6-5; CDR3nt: TGTGCCAGTCGGGACAGGGGTACCGGTGAGCAGTTCTTC; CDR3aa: CASRDRGTGEQFF
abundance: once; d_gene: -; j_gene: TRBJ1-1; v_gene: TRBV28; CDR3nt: TGTGCCACCGCACTTGGTGAAGCTTTCTTT; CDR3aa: CATALGEAFF
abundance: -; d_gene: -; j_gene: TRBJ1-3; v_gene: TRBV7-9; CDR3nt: TGTGCCAGCAGCCTTAGGAGGGGCGAGTTGCACGGAAACACCATATATTTT; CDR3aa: CASSLRRGELHGNTIYF
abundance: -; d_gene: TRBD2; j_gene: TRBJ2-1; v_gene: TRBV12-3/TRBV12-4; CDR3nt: TGTGCCAGCAGTTTATCTAGCGGGAGTGAGCAGTTCTTC; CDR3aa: CASSLSSGSEQFF
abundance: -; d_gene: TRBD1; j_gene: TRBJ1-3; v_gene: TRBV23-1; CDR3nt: TGCGCCAGCAGTCAATCGCAGACAGGGGCCTCTGGAAACACCATATATTTT; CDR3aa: CASSQSQTGASGNTIYF
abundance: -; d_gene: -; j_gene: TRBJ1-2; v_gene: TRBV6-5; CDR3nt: TGTGCCAGCAGTTACTCGAGTTGGAGGAGTAGCTATGGCTACACCTTC; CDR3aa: CASSYSSWRSSYGYTF